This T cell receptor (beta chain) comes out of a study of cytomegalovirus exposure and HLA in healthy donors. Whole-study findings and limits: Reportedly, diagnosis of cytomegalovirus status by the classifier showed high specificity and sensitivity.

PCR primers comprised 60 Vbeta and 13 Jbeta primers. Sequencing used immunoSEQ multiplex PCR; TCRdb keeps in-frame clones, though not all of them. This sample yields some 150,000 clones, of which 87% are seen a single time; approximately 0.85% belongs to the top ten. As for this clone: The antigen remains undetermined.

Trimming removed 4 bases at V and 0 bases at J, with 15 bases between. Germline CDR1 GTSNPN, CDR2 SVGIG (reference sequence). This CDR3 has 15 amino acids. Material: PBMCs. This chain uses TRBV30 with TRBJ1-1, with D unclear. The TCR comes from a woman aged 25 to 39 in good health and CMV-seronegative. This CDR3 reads CAWTGNTNMNTEAFF. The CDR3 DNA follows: TGTGCCTGGACCGGGAATACCAATATGAACACTGAAGCTTTCTTT. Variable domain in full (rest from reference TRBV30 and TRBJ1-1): SQTIHQWPATLVQPVGSPLSLECTVEGTSNPNLYWYRQAAGRGLQLLFYSVGIGQISSEVPQNLSASRPQDRQFILSSKKLLLSDSGFYLCAWTGNTNMNTEAFFGQGTRLTVV.